A single T cell receptor (beta chain) is shown here with its context. Its antigen is as yet unknown. The CDR3 loop spans 13 amino acids. Trimming removed 3 bases from V and 3 bases from J; junction bases left unmatched: 1. This sample stems from a study of early T cells in non-severe SARS-CoV-2 infection. Study summary: It was bulk RNA from unsorted whole blood that was sequenced, and the chains were unpaired. Whole-study findings and limits: Anti-spike CD8 responses were favored in VDJdb matching, and private and CD4 specificities were missed.

Attached unique molecular identifiers marked individual cDNA molecules. From the 5' RACE reads, TCRdb called clonotypes with MiXCR, one entry per CDR3 protein. The table lists 75,000 to 80,000 distinct CDR3 sequences, around 15% of them singletons. The V and J genes are TRBV12-3 or TRBV12-4 and TRBJ2-5; 7 nucleotides align to TRBD2. The sample consisted of whole blood. The receptor was derived from an adult who was a healthcare worker with PCR-confirmed SARS-CoV-2 infection or an uninfected control (not recorded which). CDR3: CASSFRGEETQYF. Written as DNA, the CDR3 is TGTGCCAGCAGTTTTCGGGGGGAAGAGACCCAGTACTTC.